Presented here are 16 T cell receptor beta chains from one specimen sequenced in a study of blood T cell repertoires in COVID-19. The protocol was immunoSEQ multiplex PCR, while the TCRdb copy is restricted to in-frame clones and leaves out a portion. In the table there are around 190,000 clones, approximately 78% of which are singletons. Source material: PBMCs or T cells enriched from blood (not recorded which). Every receptor here comes from a man between 40 and 49 years old who had recovered from COVID-19.

The V call is TRBV19, the J call TRBJ1-2, with D possibly matching TRBD1 (6 bases). CDR1 LNHDA and CDR2 SQIVND come from the germline V gene (reference sequence). Trimming removed 8 bases at V and 5 bases at J, with 15 bases between. The CDR3 has 13 residues. Written as DNA, the CDR3 is TGTGCCAGTTCGAGGGACACCGGTTATGGCTACACCTTC. It specifies CASSRDTGYGYTF.

This rearrangement joins TRBV5-1 to TRBJ2-7; D remains ambiguous. The V gene's germline CDR1 is SGHRS and CDR2 YFSETQ. V lost 4 bases to trimming and J lost 3 bases, with 14 bases between them. The CDR3 has 14 residues. The chain's CDR3 is CASSPAATFYEQYF. As DNA, the CDR3 is TGCGCCAGCAGCCCGGCGGCGACCTTCTACGAGCAGTACTTC.

On this clone: Distinct nucleotide sequences in the sample also encode this CDR3. The V and J genes are TRBV19 and TRBJ2-1; D might be TRBD1 (7 bases). Trimming removed 5 bases from V and 0 bases from J, with 11 bases in between. Looked up from germline, CDR1 is LNHDA and CDR2 is SQIVND (reference sequence). This CDR3 is built from 15 residues. The CDR3 nucleotides are TGTGCCAGTAGTGCGGGACAGTCCTCCTACAATGAGCAGTTCTTC. Encoded protein: CASSAGQSSYNEQFF. The full variable domain, with the rest looked up from reference TRBV19 and TRBJ2-1, is DGGITQSPKYLFRKEGQNVTLSCEQNLNHDAMYWYRQDPGQGLRLIYYSQIVNDFQKGDIAEGYSVSREKKESFPLTVTSAQKNPTAFYLCASSAGQSSYNEQFFGPGTRLTVL.

The rearrangement joins TRBV7-6 to TRBJ1-2, with 9 bases aligning to TRBD1. J lost 6 bases, V lost 5 bases, and 10 bases had no gene match. This CDR3 is 15 amino acids long. CDR1 and CDR2 from the germline V gene are SGHVS and FNYEAQ. The CDR3 bases are TGTGCCAGCAGCCCTTACCTGACAGGGGGTGATGGCTACACCTTC. This gives the protein CASSPYLTGGDGYTF.

This CDR3 is CASSSPPGTNVNQPQHF. Written as DNA, the CDR3 is TGTGCCAGTAGTTCCCCTCCCGGGACAAACGTCAATCAGCCCCAGCATTTT. The J gene is TRBJ1-5, the V gene TRBV19; D may be TRBD1 (6 bases). Germline-derived CDR1 and CDR2 are LNHDA and SQIVND (reference sequence). V gave up 5 bases and J gave up 3 bases, with 20 bases separating them. The CDR3 consists of 17 residues.

This chain uses TRBV7-9 with TRBJ1-2, with 7 bases that match TRBD1. Per the germline V gene, CDR1 is SEHNR and CDR2 is FQNEAQ (reference sequence). Germline trimming cut 1 base from V and 2 bases from J; bases unmatched to any gene: 10. This CDR3 is 17 amino acids long. CDR3 amino acids: CASSLVLVQGMNYGYTF. The CDR3 nucleotides read TGTGCCAGCAGCTTAGTCCTTGTACAGGGGATGAACTATGGCTACACCTTC.

The chain links TRBV29-1 to TRBJ2-1; the match to TRBD2 covers 8 bases. The CDR3 is 12 residues long. After removal of 6 bases from V and 7 bases from J, the junction contained 5 bases not matched to a gene. CDR1 is SQVTM, CDR2 ANQGSEA, per germline. Here the CDR3 DNA reads TGCAGCGTCTCTAAGCGGGAGAATGAGCAGTTCTTC. Translation: CSVSKRENEQFF.

This clone was seen ten or more times. The rearrangement joins TRBV9 to TRBJ1-2, with TRBD1 matching over 9 bases. Germline V gene sequence: CDR1 SGDLS, CDR2 YYNGEE. The CDR3 length is 13 residues. The J segment lost 7 bases and the V segment lost 3 bases, leaving 4 bases of the junction unmatched. The DNA of the CDR3 is TGTGCCAGCAGCGCCTTGACAGGGGGTGGCTACACCTTC. It yields the protein CASSALTGGGYTF.

V and J are TRBV4-1 and TRBJ2-7; D is ambiguous. CDR1 and CDR2 from the germline V gene are MGHRA and YSYEKL. The V end lost 1 base, the J end lost 2 bases, and 18 bases lay between the germline ends. The CDR3 is made up of 17 amino acids. As DNA, the CDR3 is TGCGCCAGCAGCCAAGGCCTACTACGAACGAGAACCTACGAGCAGTACTTC. It encodes CASSQGLLRTRTYEQYF.

V is TRBV2 and J is TRBJ1-3, with a tentative D call TRBD1 (5 bases). V was clipped by 5 bases and J by 0 bases, with 17 bases between them. The CDR3 covers 17 residues. Germline CDR1 and CDR2: SNHLY and FYNNEI. The CDR3 region has the DNA TGTGCCAGCAGTAACCAACCAGGGCGTATCTCTGGAAACACCATATATTTT. Translated: CASSNQPGRISGNTIYF.

V usage is TRBV10-3 and J usage is TRBJ2-1; 15 nucleotides line up with TRBD2. V lost 10 bases, J lost 1 base, and 5 bases stayed unmatched. CDR3 length: 16 residues. CDR1 is ENHRY and CDR2 is SYGVKD in the germline V gene. The CDR3: CATRTSGRVSYNEQFF. In DNA, the CDR3 is TGTGCCACCCGGACTAGCGGGAGGGTATCCTACAATGAGCAGTTCTTC.

The chain carries TRBV11-2 and TRBJ2-1; 12 bases map to TRBD2. The CDR3 runs to 14 residues. CDR1 SGHAT and CDR2 FQNNGV come from the germline V gene. The V and J ends lost 6 bases and 9 bases, in that order; junction bases with no gene match: 6. CDR3 nucleotides: TGTGCCAGCAGACCTAGCGGGGGGGCCGGTGAGCAGTTCTTC. Translation gives CASRPSGGAGEQFF.

The chain couples TRBV3-1 (or the pseudogene TRBV3-2) to TRBJ1-5, with D possibly TRBD1 on 5 matching bases. Germline V CDR1 and CDR2: LGHDT, YNNKEL (reference sequence). This CDR3 is 18 amino acids long. V lost 4 bases and J 3 bases, leaving 22 bases between the germline ends. This CDR3 reads CASSRTPAGGLNNQPQHF. The CDR3 DNA is TGTGCCAGCAGCCGCACCCCGGCCGGGGGATTAAACAATCAGCCCCAGCATTTT.

The chain couples TRBV29-1 to TRBJ2-7, with a possible D match to TRBD1 (6 bases). The germline V gene encodes CDR1 SQVTM and CDR2 ANQGSEA. The CDR3 is 11 amino acids. V lost 2 bases to trimming and J lost 7 bases, with 9 bases between them. The DNA for the CDR3 is TGCAGCGTTGAAAGGGGGAGTGAGCAGTACTTC. As protein: CSVERGSEQYF.

The V call is TRBV18, the J call TRBJ2-3; 12 positions agree with TRBD2. Germline-derived CDR1 and CDR2 are KGHSH and LQKENI. This CDR3 is built from 16 residues. The V segment lost 3 bases and the J segment 2 bases; nucleotides outside the gene matches: 3. The CDR3 region has the DNA TGTGCCAGCTCACCTTCTAGCGGGGGGGCCACAGATACGCAGTATTTT. Protein: CASSPSSGGATDTQYF.

The rearrangement links TRBV23-1 to TRBJ2-2, with 8 bases identical to TRBD1. TRBV23-1 is assigned to the ORF class and has an uncertain function. The length of the CDR3 is 16 residues. V dropped 5 bases and J dropped 1; count of bases not matched to a gene: 6. The CDR3 is CASSTGGFWNTGELFF. Here the CDR3 DNA reads TGCGCCAGCAGTACAGGGGGTTTTTGGAACACCGGGGAGCTGTTTTTT.